The entry below describes one T cell receptor beta chain. This record comes from a study of T cell changes during pregnancy in multiple sclerosis. This CDR3 contains 16 residues. Trimming removed 6 bases from V and 7 bases from J, with 21 bases in between. The V gene's germline CDR1 is SGHAT and CDR2 FQNNGV. Method: immunoSEQ multiplex PCR; TCRdb's copy keeps in-frame clones and lacks some. This sample carries around 60,000 clones, just under 95% of them seen once, and the ten largest clones take 0.36%. The sample in question was CD4+ T cells from peripheral blood mononuclear cells, obtained before pregnancy. The genes are TRBV11-2 and TRBJ2-2; a possible D gene is TRBD2 (6 bases). The sequence derives from a female donor with multiple sclerosis, enrolled in a pregnancy study. CDR3 bases: TGTGCCAGCAGTGGTCTAGCGCGTAACGAAGGCGGGGAGCTGTTTTTT. As protein: CASSGLARNEGGELFF.